This T cell receptor beta chain is drawn from a study of response to subunit inactivated influenza vaccine. The V and J ends lost 4 bases and 3 bases, in that order; junction bases with no gene match: 7. The CDR3 has 15 residues. Germline-derived CDR1 and CDR2 are MDHEN and SYDVKM. Each CDR3 protein is one row after TCRdb ran MiXCR on the RT-PCR reads. Among approximately 730,000 distinct CDR3 sequences, more than 11% were seen once, and the ten largest hold roughly 6.4%. This receptor was identified in a man aged 50 or older who received an inactivated influenza vaccine. The sample here was PBMCs from blood, taken 14 to 15 days before vaccination. The V call is TRBV28, the J call TRBJ2-7, with TRBD1 identical over 9 bases. CDR3 sequence: CASSSVTGGVYEQYF. The CDR3 DNA reads TGTGCCAGCAGTTCTGTGACAGGGGGGGTCTACGAGCAGTACTTC.